These 14 T cell receptor beta chains share one sample of origin, sequenced in a study of blood T cell repertoires in COVID-19 (dated by TCRdb to 2020 to 2022). Libraries were built with the immunoSEQ multiplex PCR assay. Held by TCRdb, this immuneACCESS table contains in-frame sequences only and omits some clones. Under half of the omission traces to an unresolved V gene where checked; the cause of the rest is unknown. The sample records 200,000 to 250,000 clones, approximately 80% of which are singletons. Of the sample, about 20% is held by the ten largest clones. The sample was peripheral blood. These receptors came from a man aged 25-45 years with active or convalescent COVID-19.

The genes are TRBV19 and TRBJ1-3, with D possibly matching TRBD1 (5 bases). V was pared by 6 bases and J by 1 base, with 16 bases between. The CDR3 is made up of 16 amino acids. CDR1 is LNHDA, CDR2 SQIVND, per germline (reference sequence). The CDR3 reads CASRPTTRQSGNTIYF. The DNA of the CDR3 is TGTGCCAGTAGGCCTACCACCAGACAGTCTGGAAACACCATATATTTT.

This clone was counted only a few times. The chain uses TRBV7-9 and TRBJ1-2; D perhaps matches TRBD1 (6 bases). The CDR3 contains 14 residues. V lost 1 base to trimming and J lost 5 bases, with 11 bases between them. Germline V gene data show CDR1 as SEHNR and CDR2 as FQNEAQ (reference sequence). The CDR3 region has the DNA TGTGCCAGCAGCTTAGAGGGGGAAGGGTATGGCTACACCTTC. It yields the protein CASSLEGEGYGYTF.

The V and J genes are TRBV30 and TRBJ1-3; D gene ambiguous. Germline V gives CDR1 GTSNPN, CDR2 SVGIG (reference sequence). The CDR3 is 14 residues long. V was pared by 4 bases and J by 0 bases, with 10 bases between. CDR3 coding DNA: TGTGCCTGGACCCCAGGTTCCTCTGGAAACACCATATATTTT. Translation gives CAWTPGSSGNTIYF.

The J gene is TRBJ1-5, the V gene TRBV19; D call uncertain. Between the trimmed V and J ends, which lost 0 bases and 2 bases, there was a span of 8 bases. Germline lookup yields CDR1 LNHDA and CDR2 SQIVND (reference sequence). CDR3 size: 15 residues. The CDR3 DNA reads as TGTGCCAGTAGTATAGAACCCCGGGGCAATCAGCCCCAGCATTTT. Its protein is CASSIEPRGNQPQHF.

The rearrangement uses TRBV6-5 and TRBJ2-7; tentative D call: TRBD2 (5 bases). The length of the CDR3 is 12 residues. CDR1 MNHEY and CDR2 SVGAGI come from the germline V gene. Trimming left V 7 bases short and J 0 bases short, with 7 bases between. The CDR3 loop is CASTSHSYEQYF. CDR3 in DNA: TGTGCCAGCACTAGCCACTCCTACGAGCAGTACTTC.

V usage is TRBV3-1 (or the pseudogene TRBV3-2) and J usage is TRBJ2-3; D is undetermined. CDR3 length: 16 residues. V was shortened by 1 base and J by 4 bases, with 15 bases between the two germline ends. The V gene's germline CDR1 is LGHDT and CDR2 YNNKEL (reference sequence). The CDR3 DNA reads TGTGCCAGCAGCCAAGGTCTAGTTGTGTCGTCAGATACGCAGTATTTT. Translated: CASSQGLVVSSDTQYF.

This clone was seen only once. V usage is TRBV28 and J usage is TRBJ1-5, with D maybe TRBD1 (6 bases). V was cut by 2 bases and J by 2 bases, with 19 bases left in between. The V gene's germline CDR1 is MDHEN and CDR2 SYDVKM. The CDR3 contains 18 residues. The CDR3 sequence is CASSLPPTTGKGNQPQHF. CDR3 DNA sequence: TGTGCCAGCAGTTTACCTCCTACCACAGGGAAGGGCAATCAGCCCCAGCATTTT.

This rearrangement joins TRBV7-2 to TRBJ2-7, with TRBD2 as a possible D gene (5 bases). V lost 5 bases and J 2 bases, leaving 16 bases between the germline ends. The length of the CDR3 is 15 residues. Germline lookup yields CDR1 SGHTA and CDR2 FQGNSA. The CDR3 reads CASSTGRGATYEQYF. In DNA, the CDR3 is TGTGCCAGCAGCACGGGCCGGGGTGCTACCTACGAGCAGTACTTC.

The V gene is TRBV19, the J gene TRBJ2-3, with D possibly matching TRBD1 (6 bases). V was trimmed by 6 bases and J by 0 bases, leaving 13 bases between them. This CDR3 comprises 15 residues. The V gene's germline CDR1 is LNHDA and CDR2 SQIVND (reference sequence). CDR3 region: CASRRDTTSTDTQYF. The CDR3 DNA reads TGTGCCAGTAGACGGGACACCACTAGCACAGATACGCAGTATTTT.

The chain recombines TRBV11-2 with TRBJ1-2; weak D call: TRBD1 (5 bases). Between the trimmed V and J ends, which lost 1 base and 8 bases, there was a span of 14 bases. The CDR3 runs 14 residues. Germline V lookup: CDR1 SGHAT, CDR2 FQNNGV. The CDR3 reads CASSLAQMGGGYTF. Written as DNA, the CDR3 is TGTGCCAGCAGCTTAGCTCAGATGGGGGGAGGCTACACCTTC.

The chain links TRBV28 to TRBJ1-5; D is possibly TRBD1 (5 bases). The CDR3 consists of 15 residues. Trimming shortened V by 7 bases and J by 9 bases, and 22 bases separated the two germline ends. Germline assignment: CDR1 MDHEN and CDR2 SYDVKM. CDR3 coding DNA: TGTGCCAGCACCTACCCTCAGGGTGGCCAGGGGCCCCAGCATTTT. Translated: CASTYPQGGQGPQHF.

This chain joins TRBV6-1 and TRBJ2-7, with TRBD2 matching over 8 bases. Trimming cost V 3 bases and J 8 bases; bases outside gene matches: 21. Germline assignment: CDR1 MNHNS and CDR2 SASEGT. This CDR3 comprises 18 residues. CDR3 in amino acids: CASSDRDGLATRTTQQYF. The CDR3 DNA sequence: TGTGCCAGCAGTGATAGGGACGGACTAGCCACCCGAACTACGCAGCAGTACTTC.

This clone was counted a few times. This chain uses TRBV7-2 with TRBJ1-2; maybe TRBD1 (5 bases). Looked up from germline, CDR1 is SGHTA and CDR2 is FQGNSA. The CDR3 consists of 14 residues. The V gene lost 0 bases and the J gene lost 8 bases, with 13 bases spanning the gap. The CDR3 DNA reads as TGTGCCAGCAGCTTAGCGCTTCAGGGAAAGGGCTACACCTTC. Residues: CASSLALQGKGYTF.

The rearrangement joins TRBV6-2 or TRBV6-3 to TRBJ1-1; D gene unclear. There are 12 residues in the CDR3. The ends were cut back, 5 bases at V and 7 bases at J, with 11 bases in the middle. Germline CDR1 is MNHEY and CDR2 is SVGEGT. The chain's CDR3 is CASSAQAYEAFF. CDR3 nucleotide sequence: TGTGCCAGCAGTGCGCAGGCTTATGAAGCTTTCTTT.